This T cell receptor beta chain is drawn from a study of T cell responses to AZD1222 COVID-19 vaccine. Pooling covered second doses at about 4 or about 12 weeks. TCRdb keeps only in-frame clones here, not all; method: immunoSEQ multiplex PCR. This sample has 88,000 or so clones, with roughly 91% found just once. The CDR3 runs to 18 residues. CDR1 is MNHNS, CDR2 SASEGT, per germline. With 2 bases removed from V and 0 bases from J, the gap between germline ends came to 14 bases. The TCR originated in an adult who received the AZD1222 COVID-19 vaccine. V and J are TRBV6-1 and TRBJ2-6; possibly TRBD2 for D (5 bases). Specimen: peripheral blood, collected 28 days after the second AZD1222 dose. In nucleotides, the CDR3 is TGTGCCAGCAGTGAATACGGGGTCTCCCTCTCTGGGGCCAACGTCCTGACTTTC. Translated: CASSEYGVSLSGANVLTF.